This passage covers 4 T cell receptor beta chains from one sample sequenced in a study of blood T cells in healthy people across ages. Together with a sample-barcoded 5' primer, a J-beta primer mix was included in a second PCR lasting about 6 to 11 cycles. Via MiXCR, TCRdb re-called the 5' RACE reads, giving one row per CDR3 protein. The top ten hold roughly 20% of the sample, which has approximately 770,000 distinct CDR3 sequences, roughly 60% seen once. The source material was blood. The receptors here all came from a man aged 25-45 years in good health.

This chain links TRBV28 with TRBJ1-1; D uncertain. V was trimmed by 2 bases and J by 5 bases, leaving 12 bases between them. This CDR3 is 14 amino acids long. The germline V gene encodes CDR1 MDHEN and CDR2 SYDVKM. CDR3 sequence reads: CASSLPAGLTEAFF. The CDR3 region has the DNA TGTGCCAGCAGTTTACCGGCAGGTTTGACTGAAGCTTTCTTT.

J is TRBJ2-1 and V is TRBV15, with D possibly called TRBD1 or TRBD2 (5 bases each). The V end lost 1 base, the J end lost 6 bases, and 16 bases lay between the germline ends. The length of the CDR3 is 16 residues. CDR1 is LNHNV and CDR2 is YYDKDF in the germline V gene (reference sequence). The CDR3: CATSRVGTPRANEQFF. Here the CDR3 DNA reads TGTGCCACCAGCAGAGTAGGGACCCCCCGGGCCAATGAGCAGTTCTTC.

J is TRBJ2-1 and V is TRBV7-9; possible D gene TRBD2, 5 bases. This CDR3 has 14 residues. Germline CDR1 and CDR2: SEHNR and FQNEAQ (reference sequence). The V end lost 9 bases, the J end lost 0 bases, and 12 bases lay between the germline ends. The CDR3 bases are TGTGCCAGGGGAGACGGAAGCTCCTACAATGAGCAGTTCTTC. Protein sequence: CARGDGSSYNEQFF.

This clonotype came up a few times. The chain is built from TRBV7-8 and TRBJ2-7, with a possible D match to TRBD2 (6 bases). The germline V gene has CDR1 SGHVS and CDR2 FQNEAQ. The CDR3 sequence is 13 residues long. V gave up 5 bases and J gave up 6 bases, with 14 bases separating them. CDR3 DNA: TGTGCCAGCAGCGAGCTGGGAGGCGGCGAGCAGTACTTC. Protein: CASSELGGGEQYF.